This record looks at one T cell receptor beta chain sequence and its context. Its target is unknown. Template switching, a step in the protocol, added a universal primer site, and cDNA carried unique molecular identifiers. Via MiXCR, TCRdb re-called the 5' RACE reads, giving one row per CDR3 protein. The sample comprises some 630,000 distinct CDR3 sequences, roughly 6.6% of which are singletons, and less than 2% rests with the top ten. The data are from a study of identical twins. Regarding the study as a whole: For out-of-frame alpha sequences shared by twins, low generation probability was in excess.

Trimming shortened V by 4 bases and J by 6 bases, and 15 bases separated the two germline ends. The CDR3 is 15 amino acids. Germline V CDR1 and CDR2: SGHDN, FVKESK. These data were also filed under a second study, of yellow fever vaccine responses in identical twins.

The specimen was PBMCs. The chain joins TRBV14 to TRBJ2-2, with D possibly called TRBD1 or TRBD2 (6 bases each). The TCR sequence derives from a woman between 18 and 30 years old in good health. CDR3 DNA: TGTGCCAGCAGCCCCCAACAGGGAGGCGCCGGGGAGCTGTTTTTT. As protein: CASSPQQGGAGELFF.